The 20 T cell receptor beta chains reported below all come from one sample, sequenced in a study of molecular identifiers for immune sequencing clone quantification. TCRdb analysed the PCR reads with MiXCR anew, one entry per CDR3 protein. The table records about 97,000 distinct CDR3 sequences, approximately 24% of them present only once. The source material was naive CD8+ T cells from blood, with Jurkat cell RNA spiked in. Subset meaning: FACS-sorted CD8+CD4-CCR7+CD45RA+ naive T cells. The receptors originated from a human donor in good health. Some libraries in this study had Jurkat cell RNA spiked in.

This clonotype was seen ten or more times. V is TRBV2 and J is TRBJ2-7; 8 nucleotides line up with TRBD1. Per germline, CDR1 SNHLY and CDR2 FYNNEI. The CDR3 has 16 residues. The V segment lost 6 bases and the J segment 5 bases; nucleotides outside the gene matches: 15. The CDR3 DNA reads TGTGCCAGCAGCGAGACCCGGGACAGGCCCCGACACGAGCAGTACTTC. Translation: CASSETRDRPRHEQYF.

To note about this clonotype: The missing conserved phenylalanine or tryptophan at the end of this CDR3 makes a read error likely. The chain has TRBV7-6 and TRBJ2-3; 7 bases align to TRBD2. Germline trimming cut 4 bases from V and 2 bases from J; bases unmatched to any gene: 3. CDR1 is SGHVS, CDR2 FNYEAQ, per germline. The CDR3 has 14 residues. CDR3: CASSSSGLTDTQYY. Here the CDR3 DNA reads TGTGCCAGCAGCTCTAGCGGTCTCACAGATACGCAGTATTAT.

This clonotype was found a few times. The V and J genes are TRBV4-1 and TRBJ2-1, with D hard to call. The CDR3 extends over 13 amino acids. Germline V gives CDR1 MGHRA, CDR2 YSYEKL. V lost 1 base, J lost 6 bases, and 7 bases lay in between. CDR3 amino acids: CASSQVHLNEQFF. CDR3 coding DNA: TGCGCCAGCAGCCAAGTACATCTCAATGAGCAGTTCTTC.

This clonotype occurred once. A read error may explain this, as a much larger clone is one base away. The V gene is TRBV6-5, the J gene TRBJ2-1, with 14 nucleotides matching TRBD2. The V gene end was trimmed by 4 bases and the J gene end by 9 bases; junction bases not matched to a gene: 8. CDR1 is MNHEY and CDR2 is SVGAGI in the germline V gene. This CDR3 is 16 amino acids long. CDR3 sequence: CASSSMTSGRAAEQFF. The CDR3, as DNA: TGTGCCAGCAGTTCCATGACTAGCGGGAGGGCAGCTGAGCAGTTCTTC.

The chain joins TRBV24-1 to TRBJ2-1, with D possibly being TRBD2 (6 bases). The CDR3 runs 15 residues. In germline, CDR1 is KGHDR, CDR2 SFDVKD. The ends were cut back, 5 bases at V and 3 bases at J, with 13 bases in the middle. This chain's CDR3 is CATSVEGGVYNEQFF. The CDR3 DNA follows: TGTGCCACCAGTGTGGAGGGAGGAGTCTACAATGAGCAGTTCTTC.

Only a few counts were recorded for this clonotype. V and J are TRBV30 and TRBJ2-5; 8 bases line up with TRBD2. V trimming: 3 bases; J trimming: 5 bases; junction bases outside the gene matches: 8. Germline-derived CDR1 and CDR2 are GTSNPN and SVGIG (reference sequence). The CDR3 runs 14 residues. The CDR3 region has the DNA TGTGCCTGGAGCTACTTAGGCGGGAGGGAGACCCAGTACTTC. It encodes CAWSYLGGRETQYF. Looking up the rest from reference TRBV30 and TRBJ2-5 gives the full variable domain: SQTIHQWPATLVQPVGSPLSLECTVEGTSNPNLYWYRQAAGRGLQLLFYSVGIGQISSEVPQNLSASRPQDRQFILSSKKLLLSDSGFYLCAWSYLGGRETQYFGPGTRLLVL.

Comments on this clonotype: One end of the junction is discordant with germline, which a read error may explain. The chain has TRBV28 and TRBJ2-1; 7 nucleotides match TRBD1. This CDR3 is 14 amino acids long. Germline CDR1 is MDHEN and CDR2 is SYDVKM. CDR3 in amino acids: CASSLGQVYNEQFF. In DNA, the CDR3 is TGCGCCAGCAGTCTTGGACAGGTTTACAATGAGCAGTTCTTC.

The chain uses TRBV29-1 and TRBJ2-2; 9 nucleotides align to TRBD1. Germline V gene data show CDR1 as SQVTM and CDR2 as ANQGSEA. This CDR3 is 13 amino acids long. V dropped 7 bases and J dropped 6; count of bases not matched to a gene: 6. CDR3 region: CSGGQGTAGELFF. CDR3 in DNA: TGCAGCGGGGGACAGGGTACGGCCGGGGAGCTGTTTTTT.

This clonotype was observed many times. The CDR3 spells CASSSGVGMTEAFF. CDR3 in DNA: TGTGCCAGCAGTTCTGGGGTCGGTATGACTGAAGCTTTCTTT. The genes are TRBV27 and TRBJ1-1; D gene ambiguous. The V and J ends lost 4 bases and 5 bases respectively, with 14 bases between them. The CDR3 spans 14 residues. Looked up from germline, CDR1 is MNHEY and CDR2 is SMNVEV (reference sequence).

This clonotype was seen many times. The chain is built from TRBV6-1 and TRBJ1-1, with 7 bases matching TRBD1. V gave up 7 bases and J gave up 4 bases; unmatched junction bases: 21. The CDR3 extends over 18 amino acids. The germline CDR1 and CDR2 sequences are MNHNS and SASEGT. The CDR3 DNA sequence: TGTGCCAGCACCAAAACCGGACAGGCCCGGTTAGTGGTCACTGAAGCTTTCTTT. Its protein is CASTKTGQARLVVTEAFF.

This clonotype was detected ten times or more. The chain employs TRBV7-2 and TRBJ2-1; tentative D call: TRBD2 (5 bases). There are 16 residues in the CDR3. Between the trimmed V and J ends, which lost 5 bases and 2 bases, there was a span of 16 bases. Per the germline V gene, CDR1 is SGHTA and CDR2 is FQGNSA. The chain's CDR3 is CASSARAEMPYNEQFF. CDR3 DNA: TGTGCCAGCAGCGCCCGAGCGGAAATGCCCTACAATGAGCAGTTCTTC.

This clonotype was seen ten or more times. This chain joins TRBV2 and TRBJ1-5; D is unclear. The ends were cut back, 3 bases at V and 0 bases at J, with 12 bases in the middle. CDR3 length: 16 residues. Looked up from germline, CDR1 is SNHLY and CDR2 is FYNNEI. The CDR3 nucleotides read TGTGCCAGCAGTGACAGGCCCTGGGATAGCAATCAGCCCCAGCATTTT. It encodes CASSDRPWDSNQPQHF.

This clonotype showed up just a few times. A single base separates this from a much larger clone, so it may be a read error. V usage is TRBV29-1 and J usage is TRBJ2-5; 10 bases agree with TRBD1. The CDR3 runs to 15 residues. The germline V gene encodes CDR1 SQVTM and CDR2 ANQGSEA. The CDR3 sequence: CSVEDGQGEQEPQYF. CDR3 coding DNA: TGCAGCGTTGAAGACGGACAGGGGGAACAAGAGCCCCAGTACTTC.

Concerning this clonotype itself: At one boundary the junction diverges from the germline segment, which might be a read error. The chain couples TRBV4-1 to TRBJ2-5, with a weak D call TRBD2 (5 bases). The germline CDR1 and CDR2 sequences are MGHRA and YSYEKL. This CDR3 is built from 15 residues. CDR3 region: CASSRLGVSQESQYF. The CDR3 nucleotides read TGCGCCAGCAGCCGCCTCGGGGTATCTCAAGAGTCCCAGTACTTC.

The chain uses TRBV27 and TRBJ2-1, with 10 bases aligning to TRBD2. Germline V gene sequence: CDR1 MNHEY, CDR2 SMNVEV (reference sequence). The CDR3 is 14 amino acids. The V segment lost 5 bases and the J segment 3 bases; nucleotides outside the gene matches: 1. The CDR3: CASSLAGDYNEQFF. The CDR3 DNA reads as TGTGCCAGCAGTCTAGCGGGAGACTACAATGAGCAGTTCTTC.

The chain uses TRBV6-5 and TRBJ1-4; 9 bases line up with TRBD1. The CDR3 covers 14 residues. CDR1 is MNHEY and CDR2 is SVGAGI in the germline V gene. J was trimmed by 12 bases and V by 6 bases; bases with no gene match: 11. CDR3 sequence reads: CASSGQGFQEELFF. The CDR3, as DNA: TGTGCCAGCAGCGGACAGGGGTTTCAGGAAGAACTGTTTTTT.

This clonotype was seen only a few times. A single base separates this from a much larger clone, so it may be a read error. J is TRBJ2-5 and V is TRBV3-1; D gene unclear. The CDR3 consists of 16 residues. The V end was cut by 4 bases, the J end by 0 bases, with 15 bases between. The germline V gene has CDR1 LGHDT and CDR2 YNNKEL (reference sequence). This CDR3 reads CASSPAPLADQETQYF. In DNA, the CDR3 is TGTGCCAGCAGCCCGGCCCCCCTTGCGGACCAAGAGACCCAGTACTTC.

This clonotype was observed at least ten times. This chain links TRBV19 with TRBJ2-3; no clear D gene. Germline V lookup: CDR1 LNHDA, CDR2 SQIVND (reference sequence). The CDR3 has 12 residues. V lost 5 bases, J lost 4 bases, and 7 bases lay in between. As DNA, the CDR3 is TGTGCCAGTAGTCCCGCCGCAGATACGCAGTATTTT. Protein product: CASSPAADTQYF.

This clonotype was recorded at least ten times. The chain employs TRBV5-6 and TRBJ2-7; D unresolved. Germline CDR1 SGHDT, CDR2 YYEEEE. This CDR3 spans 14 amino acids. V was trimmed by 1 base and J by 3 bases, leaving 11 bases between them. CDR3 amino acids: CASSLFTQVYEQYF. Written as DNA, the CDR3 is TGTGCCAGCAGCTTGTTTACCCAGGTCTACGAGCAGTACTTC.

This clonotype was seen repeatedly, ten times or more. CDR3 sequence (DNA): TGTGCCAGCAGCCATTCACTAGCGGGACTCGAGCAGTACTTC. Its protein product is CASSHSLAGLEQYF. This chain uses TRBV28 with TRBJ2-7; 10 bases map to TRBD2. Germline lookup yields CDR1 MDHEN and CDR2 SYDVKM. The CDR3 is made up of 14 amino acids. J lost 6 bases, V lost 6 bases, and 8 bases had no gene match.